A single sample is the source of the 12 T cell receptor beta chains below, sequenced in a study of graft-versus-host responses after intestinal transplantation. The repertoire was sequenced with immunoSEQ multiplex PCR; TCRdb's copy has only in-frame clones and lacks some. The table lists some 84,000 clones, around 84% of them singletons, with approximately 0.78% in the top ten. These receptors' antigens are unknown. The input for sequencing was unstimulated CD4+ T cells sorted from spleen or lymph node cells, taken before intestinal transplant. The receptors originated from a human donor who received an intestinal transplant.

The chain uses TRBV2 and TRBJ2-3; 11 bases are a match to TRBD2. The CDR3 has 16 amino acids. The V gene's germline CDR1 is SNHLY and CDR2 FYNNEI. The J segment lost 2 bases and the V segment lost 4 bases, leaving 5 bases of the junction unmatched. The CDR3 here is CASSATTSGATDTQYF. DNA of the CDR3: TGTGCCAGCAGTGCTACGACTAGCGGGGCCACAGATACGCAGTATTTT.

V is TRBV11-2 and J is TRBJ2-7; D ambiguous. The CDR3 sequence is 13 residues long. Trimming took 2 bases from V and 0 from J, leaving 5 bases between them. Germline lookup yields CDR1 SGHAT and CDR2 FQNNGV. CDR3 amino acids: CASSLNYSYEQYF. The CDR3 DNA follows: TGTGCCAGCAGCTTAAATTACTCCTACGAGCAGTACTTC.

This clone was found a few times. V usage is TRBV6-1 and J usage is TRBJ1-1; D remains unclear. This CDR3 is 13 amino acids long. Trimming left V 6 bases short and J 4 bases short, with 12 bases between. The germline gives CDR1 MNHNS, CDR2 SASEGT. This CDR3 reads CASSPHPGTEAFF. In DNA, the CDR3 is TGTGCCAGCAGCCCACACCCAGGCACTGAAGCTTTCTTT.

The DNA of the CDR3 is TGTGCCAGTAGTATCCGACAGGGGGCGCCCGGCTACACCTTC. Amino acids: CASSIRQGAPGYTF. The gene calls are TRBV19 and TRBJ1-2, with 10 positions matching TRBD1. Germline CDR1 LNHDA, CDR2 SQIVND (reference sequence). The CDR3 totals 14 residues. Losses at the gene ends were 3 bases for V and 8 bases for J; bases not matched to a gene: 6.

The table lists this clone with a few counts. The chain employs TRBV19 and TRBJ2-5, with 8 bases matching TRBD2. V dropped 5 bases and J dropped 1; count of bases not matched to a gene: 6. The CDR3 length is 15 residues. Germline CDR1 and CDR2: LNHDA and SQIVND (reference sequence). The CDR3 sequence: CASSGAGALQETQYF. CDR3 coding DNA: TGTGCCAGTAGTGGAGCGGGAGCCCTCCAAGAGACCCAGTACTTC.

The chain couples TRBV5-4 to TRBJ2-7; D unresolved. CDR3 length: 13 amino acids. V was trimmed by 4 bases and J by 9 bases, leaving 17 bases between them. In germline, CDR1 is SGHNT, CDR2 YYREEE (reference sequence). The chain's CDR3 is CASSGETGERQYF. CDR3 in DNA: TGTGCCAGCAGCGGAGAGACTGGAGAGCGGCAGTACTTC. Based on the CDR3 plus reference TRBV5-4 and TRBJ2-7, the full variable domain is ETGVTQSPTHLIKTRGQQVTLRCSSQSGHNTVSWYQQALGQGPQFIFQYYREEENGRGNFPPRFSGLQFPNYSSELNVNALELDDSALYLCASSGETGERQYFGPGTRLTVT.

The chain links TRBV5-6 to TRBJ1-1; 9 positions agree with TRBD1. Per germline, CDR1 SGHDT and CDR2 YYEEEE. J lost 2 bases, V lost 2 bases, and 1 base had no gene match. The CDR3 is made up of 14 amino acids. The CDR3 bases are TGTGCCAGCAGCTTAACAGGGGGCAACACTGAAGCTTTCTTT. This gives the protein CASSLTGGNTEAFF.

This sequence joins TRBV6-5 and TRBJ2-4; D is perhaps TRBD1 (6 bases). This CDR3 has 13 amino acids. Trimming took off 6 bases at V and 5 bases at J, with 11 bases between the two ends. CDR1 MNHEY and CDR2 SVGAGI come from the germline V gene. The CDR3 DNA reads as TGTGCCAGCAGCCGGACAGTCCAAAACATTCAGTACTTC. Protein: CASSRTVQNIQYF.

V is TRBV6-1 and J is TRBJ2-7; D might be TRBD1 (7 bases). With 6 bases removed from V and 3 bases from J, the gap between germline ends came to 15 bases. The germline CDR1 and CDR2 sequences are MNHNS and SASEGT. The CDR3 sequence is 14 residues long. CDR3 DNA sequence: TGTGCCAGCAGGTACAGGGGAGGCTACTACGAGCAGTACTTC. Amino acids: CASRYRGGYYEQYF.

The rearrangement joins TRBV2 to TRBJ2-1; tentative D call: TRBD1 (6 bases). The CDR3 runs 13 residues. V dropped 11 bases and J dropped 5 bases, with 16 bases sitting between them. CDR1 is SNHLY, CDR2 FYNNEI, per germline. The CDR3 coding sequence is TGTGCCGCGGCCAGGGGTCCCAACAATGAGCAGTTCTTC. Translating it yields CAAARGPNNEQFF.

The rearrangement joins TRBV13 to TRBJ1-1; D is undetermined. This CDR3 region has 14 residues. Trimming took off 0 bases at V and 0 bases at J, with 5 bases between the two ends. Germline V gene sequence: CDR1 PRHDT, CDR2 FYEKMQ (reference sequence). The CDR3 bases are TGTGCCAGCAGCTTAGGCGAGATGAACACTGAAGCTTTCTTT. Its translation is CASSLGEMNTEAFF.

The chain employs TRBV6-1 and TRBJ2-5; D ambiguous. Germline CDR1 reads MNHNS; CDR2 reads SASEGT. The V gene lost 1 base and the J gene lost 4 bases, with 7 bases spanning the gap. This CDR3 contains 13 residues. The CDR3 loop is CASSEGLGETQYF. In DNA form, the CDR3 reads TGTGCCAGCAGTGAAGGGCTAGGAGAGACCCAGTACTTC.